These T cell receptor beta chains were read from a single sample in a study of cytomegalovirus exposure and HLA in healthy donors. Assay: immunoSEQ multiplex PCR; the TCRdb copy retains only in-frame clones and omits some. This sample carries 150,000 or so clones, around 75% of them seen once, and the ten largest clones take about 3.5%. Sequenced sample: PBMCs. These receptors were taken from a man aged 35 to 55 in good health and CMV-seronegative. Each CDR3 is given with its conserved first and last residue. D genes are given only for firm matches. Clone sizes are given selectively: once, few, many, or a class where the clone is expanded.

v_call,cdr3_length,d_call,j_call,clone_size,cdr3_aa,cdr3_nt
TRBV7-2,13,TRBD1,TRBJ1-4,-,CASSLQGERKLFF,TGTGCCAGCAGCTTACAGGGGGAGAGGAAACTGTTTTTT
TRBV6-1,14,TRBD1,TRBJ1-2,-,CASNPGQAYYGYIF,TGTGCCAGCAATCCGGGACAGGCTTACTATGGCTACATCTTC
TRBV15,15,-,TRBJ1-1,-,CATSVPWGGRTEAFF,TGTGCCACCAGCGTTCCGTGGGGAGGGCGTACTGAAGCTTTCTTT
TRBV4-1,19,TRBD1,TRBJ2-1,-,CASSQERTGPRRVDNEQFF,TGCGCCAGCAGCCAAGAGCGGACAGGGCCGAGACGGGTTGACAATGAGCAGTTCTTC
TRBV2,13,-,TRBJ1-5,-,CASNRDNNQPQHF,TGTGCCAGTAACCGGGACAACAATCAGCCCCAGCATTTT
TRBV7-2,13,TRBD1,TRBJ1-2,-,CASRPTGEYGYTF,TGTGCCAGCAGACCAACAGGGGAGTATGGCTACACCTTC
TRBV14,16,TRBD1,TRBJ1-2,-,CASSMTPDRGRYGYTF,TGTGCCAGCAGTATGACCCCGGACAGGGGGAGGTATGGCTACACCTTC
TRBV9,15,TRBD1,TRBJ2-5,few,CASSLAGQGSETQYF,TGTGCCAGCAGCCTGGCAGGACAGGGCTCAGAGACCCAGTACTTC
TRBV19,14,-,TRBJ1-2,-,CASSDSTVHYGYTF,TGTGCCAGTTCGGACAGCACGGTACACTATGGCTACACCTTC
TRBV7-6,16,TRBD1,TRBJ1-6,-,CASSLGTGGINSPLHF,TGTGCCAGCAGCTTGGGGACAGGGGGCATCAATTCACCCCTCCACTTT
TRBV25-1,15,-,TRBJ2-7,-,CASSEFGVGGGEQYF,TGTGCCAGCAGTGAATTTGGAGTAGGGGGGGGCGAGCAGTACTTC
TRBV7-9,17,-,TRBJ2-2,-,CASSSFLIQGGTGELFF,TGTGCCAGCAGCTCATTCCTTATTCAGGGGGGCACCGGGGAGCTGTTTTTT
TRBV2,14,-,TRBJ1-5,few,CASSVGGARQPQHF,TGTGCCAGCAGTGTTGGGGGGGCGCGTCAGCCCCAGCATTTT
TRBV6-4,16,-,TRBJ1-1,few,CASSDLRRRARPEAFF,TGTGCCAGCAGTGACCTACGTCGGAGGGCGCGTCCTGAAGCTTTCTTT
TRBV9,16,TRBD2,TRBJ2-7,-,CASSPTSSGFFYEQYF,TGTGCCAGCAGCCCAACTTCTAGCGGGTTCTTCTACGAGCAGTACTTC
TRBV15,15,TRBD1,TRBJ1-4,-,CATSTPRGENEKLFF,TGTGCCACCAGCACTCCCAGGGGGGAAAATGAAAAACTGTTTTTT
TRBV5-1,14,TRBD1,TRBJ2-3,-,CASSKQGDTDTQYF,TGCGCCAGCAGCAAACAGGGGGACACAGATACGCAGTATTTT
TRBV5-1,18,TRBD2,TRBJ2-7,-,CASSLTPTVASGVGEQYF,TGCGCCAGCAGCTTGACCCCTACTGTGGCTAGCGGGGTAGGCGAGCAGTACTTC
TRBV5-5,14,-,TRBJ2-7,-,CASSSNSASYEQYF,TGTGCCAGCAGCTCCAATAGCGCTTCCTACGAGCAGTACTTC
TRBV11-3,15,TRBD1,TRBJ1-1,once,CASSLDSGTDTEAFF,TGTGCCAGCAGCTTAGATTCAGGGACAGACACTGAAGCTTTCTTT
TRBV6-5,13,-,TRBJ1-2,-,CASSYSRGSGYTF,TGTGCCAGCAGTTACTCACGGGGAAGTGGCTACACCTTC
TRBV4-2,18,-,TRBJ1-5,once,CASSQDPQGIYSNQPQHF,TGTGCCAGCAGCCAAGATCCACAGGGAATTTATAGCAATCAGCCCCAGCATTTT
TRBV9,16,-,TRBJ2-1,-,CASSVVAGALYNEQFF,TGTGCCAGCAGCGTAGTGGCGGGGGCGTTATACAATGAGCAGTTCTTC
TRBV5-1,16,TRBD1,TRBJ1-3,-,CASTSSGGVSGNTIYF,TGCGCCAGCACCTCGTCAGGGGGAGTTTCTGGAAACACCATATATTTT
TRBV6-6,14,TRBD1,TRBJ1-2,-,CASTSDRVDYGYTF,TGTGCCAGCACCAGTGACAGGGTTGACTATGGCTACACCTTC
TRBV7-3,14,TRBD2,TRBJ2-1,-,CASSFLGGGNEQFF,TGTGCCAGCAGCTTCCTTGGGGGGGGGAATGAGCAGTTCTTC
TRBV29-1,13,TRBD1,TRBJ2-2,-,CSVDRGRSGELFF,TGCAGCGTGGACAGGGGGCGATCCGGGGAGCTGTTTTTT
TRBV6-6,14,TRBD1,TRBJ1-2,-,CASSLRGQDYGYTF,TGTGCCAGCAGTCTCCGAGGACAGGATTATGGCTACACCTTC
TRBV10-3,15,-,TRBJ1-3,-,CAINPQGFGGNTIYF,TGTGCCATCAATCCCCAGGGGTTCGGGGGAAACACCATATATTTT
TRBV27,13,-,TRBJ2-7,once,CASKGGGGTEQYF,TGTGCCAGCAAGGGAGGGGGGGGTACCGAGCAGTACTTC
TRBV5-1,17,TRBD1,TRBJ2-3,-,CASSPTGTGGGTDTQYF,TGCGCCAGCAGCCCGACGGGGACAGGGGGCGGCACAGATACGCAGTATTTT
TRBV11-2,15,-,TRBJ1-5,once,CASSSGRGLNQPQHF,TGTGCCAGCAGCTCTGGGCGGGGCCTCAACCAGCCCCAGCATTTT
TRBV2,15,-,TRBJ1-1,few,CASSESWQGGTEAFF,TGTGCCAGCAGTGAAAGCTGGCAGGGTGGCACTGAAGCTTTCTTT
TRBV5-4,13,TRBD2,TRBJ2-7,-,CASSVGLAYEQYF,TGTGCCAGCAGCGTGGGACTAGCCTACGAGCAGTACTTC
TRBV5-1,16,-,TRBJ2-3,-,CASDLGGGPSTDTQYF,TGCGCCAGTGATTTAGGAGGGGGCCCATCCACAGATACGCAGTATTTT
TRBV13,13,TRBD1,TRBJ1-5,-,CASSFTGDQPQHF,TGTGCCAGCAGCTTCACAGGGGATCAGCCCCAGCATTTT